The 14 T cell receptor beta chains below were found in one sample sequenced in a study of blood T cell repertoires in COVID-19. Repertoires were generated with immunoSEQ multiplex PCR, while TCRdb's copy carries only in-frame clones and drops some. Found here are a few hundred thousand clones, around four fifths of them singletons; the top ten hold approximately 5.4%. The specimen was PBMCs or T cells enriched from blood (not recorded which). The receptors originated from a woman between 45 and 65 years old who had recovered from COVID-19.

Remarks on this clone: The sample has other DNA sequences that encode this CDR3 too. The rearrangement uses TRBV30 and TRBJ1-6, with TRBD1 identical over 7 bases. Trimming cost V 5 bases and J 8 bases; bases outside gene matches: 3. CDR1 is GTSNPN, CDR2 SVGIG, per germline (reference sequence). CDR3 length equals 12 residues. The CDR3 nucleotides are TGTGCCTGGGGTGACAGGGATTCACCCCTCCACTTT. This codes for CAWGDRDSPLHF.

This clone was counted between two and nine times. The rearrangement uses TRBV13 and TRBJ1-3, with D unclear. The CDR3 has 14 amino acids. CDR1 and CDR2 from the germline V gene are PRHDT and FYEKMQ (reference sequence). V lost 5 bases and J lost 2, with 10 bases in between. CDR3 coding DNA: TGTGCCAGCAGCCCCCGAGGGCCTGGAAACACCATATATTTT. It encodes CASSPRGPGNTIYF. Full variable domain (missing parts from reference TRBV13 and TRBJ1-3): AAGVIQSPRHLIKEKRETATLKCYPIPRHDTVYWYQQGPGQDPQFLISFYEKMQSDKGSIPDRFSAQQFSDYHSELNMSSLELGDSALYFCASSPRGPGNTIYFGEGSWLTVV.

This clone was picked up one time. The genes are TRBV19 and TRBJ1-1; a possible D gene is TRBD1 (5 bases). V lost 4 bases, J lost 11 bases, and 11 bases lay in between. This CDR3 comprises 11 residues. Looked up from germline, CDR1 is LNHDA and CDR2 is SQIVND (reference sequence). The CDR3 nucleotides are TGTGCCAGTAGTAAGCAGGGTGAGGCTTTCTTT. As protein: CASSKQGEAFF.

The gene calls are TRBV27 and TRBJ1-5; D is unresolved. This CDR3 is built from 15 residues. The germline V gene has CDR1 MNHEY and CDR2 SMNVEV (reference sequence). Trimming shortened V by 0 bases and J by 2 bases, and 8 bases separated the two germline ends. This chain's CDR3 is CASSLSGPGNQPQHF. The CDR3 coding sequence is TGTGCCAGCAGTTTATCTGGGCCCGGCAATCAGCCCCAGCATTTT.

The chain couples TRBV19 to TRBJ2-2; D uncertain. Between the trimmed V and J ends, which lost 6 bases and 5 bases, there was a span of 10 bases. CDR3 size: 13 residues. CDR1 is LNHDA and CDR2 is SQIVND in the germline V gene (reference sequence). The CDR3 DNA reads as TGTGCCAGTAGCGCTACTTGGACCGGGGAGCTGTTTTTT. Translation gives CASSATWTGELFF.

The J gene is TRBJ1-5, the V gene TRBV6-2 or TRBV6-3; D ambiguous. CDR1 MNHEY and CDR2 SVGEGT come from the germline V gene. The CDR3 contains 14 residues. The ends were cut back, 2 bases at V and 2 bases at J, with 7 bases in the middle. The CDR3 sequence is CASSYHTGNQPQHF. CDR3 coding DNA: TGTGCCAGCAGTTACCACACCGGCAATCAGCCCCAGCATTTT.

The chain carries TRBV5-1 and TRBJ1-2, with D possibly matching TRBD1 (6 bases). V lost 3 bases, J lost 7 bases, and 16 bases lay in between. This CDR3 has 14 amino acids. Germline CDR1 is SGHRS and CDR2 is YFSETQ. CDR3: CASSSSAGVGGYTF. CDR3 in DNA: TGCGCCAGCAGCTCCTCCGCAGGGGTTGGTGGCTACACCTTC.

This chain joins TRBV15 and TRBJ2-3; no clear D. Trimming left V 0 bases short and J 0 bases short, with 13 bases between. This CDR3 comprises 17 residues. The V gene's germline CDR1 is LNHNV and CDR2 YYDKDF (reference sequence). The CDR3 DNA follows: TGTGCCACCAGCAGAGATCGTACCCCGGGTAGCACAGATACGCAGTATTTT. Translating gives CATSRDRTPGSTDTQYF.

V usage is TRBV14 and J usage is TRBJ1-2; unclear D gene. From germline, CDR1 is SGHDN and CDR2 FVKESK. Trimming removed 1 base at V and 6 bases at J, with 21 bases between. There are 17 residues in the CDR3. The CDR3 DNA follows: TGTGCCAGCAGCCAAGTTTCCCTCCAACCCTCGGAGAATGGCTACACCTTC. Translating gives CASSQVSLQPSENGYTF.

This chain links TRBV7-2 with TRBJ1-3; D may be TRBD1 (5 bases). Germline V gene sequence: CDR1 SGHTA, CDR2 FQGNSA. The CDR3 runs 16 residues. V was shortened by 7 bases and J by 3 bases, with 19 bases between the two germline ends. CDR3 residues: CASTPAPGYSGNTIYF. The CDR3 DNA reads as TGTGCCAGCACCCCCGCCCCAGGGTACAGTGGAAACACCATATATTTT.

The genes are TRBV7-2 and TRBJ2-1, with 10 bases fitting TRBD2. The CDR3 is 15 residues long. Germline V gene sequence: CDR1 SGHTA, CDR2 FQGNSA. J lost 2 bases, V lost 5 bases, and 3 bases had no gene match. CDR3 region: CASSATSGTYNEQFF. CDR3 coding DNA: TGTGCCAGCAGCGCCACTAGCGGGACCTACAATGAGCAGTTCTTC.

This chain links TRBV11-2 with TRBJ2-2; the D gene is possibly TRBD1 (7 bases). V was shortened by 1 base and J by 6 bases, with 9 bases between the two germline ends. Germline assignment: CDR1 SGHAT and CDR2 FQNNGV. This CDR3 spans 14 amino acids. DNA of the CDR3: TGTGCCAGCAGCTTAGGCAGGGGGGCCGGGGAGCTGTTTTTT. Its protein product is CASSLGRGAGELFF. Combining the CDR3 with reference TRBV11-2 and TRBJ2-2 gives the whole variable domain EAGVAQSPRYKIIEKRQSVAFWCNPISGHATLYWYQQILGQGPKLLIQFQNNGVVDDSQLPKDRFSAERLKGVDSTLKIQPAKLEDSAVYLCASSLGRGAGELFFGEGSRLTVL.

J is TRBJ2-1 and V is TRBV4-1; TRBD2 matches 10 bases. The length of the CDR3 is 17 residues. V was clipped by 4 bases and J by 4 bases; unmatched bases: 10. Germline V gene lookup returns CDR1 MGHRA and CDR2 YSYEKL. CDR3 residues: CASSPFGAGGQYNEQFF. The DNA of the CDR3 is TGCGCCAGCAGCCCGTTTGGAGCGGGGGGGCAATACAATGAGCAGTTCTTC.

In its sample, this clone was seen once. The gene calls are TRBV7-9 and TRBJ1-2; D possibly corresponds to TRBD1 (5 bases). Trimming stripped 5 bases from V and 4 bases from J, with 11 bases between. Germline V gives CDR1 SEHNR, CDR2 FQNEAQ (reference sequence). This CDR3 is built from 13 residues. The CDR3 sequence: CASSLDRFYGYTF. The CDR3 bases are TGTGCCAGCAGCCTCGACAGATTCTATGGCTACACCTTC.